This TCR beta chain was identified in a study of T cell responses to AZD1222 COVID-19 vaccine (dated by TCRdb to the early 2020s). For the study in its entirety: AZD1222 recipients with second doses at about 4 weeks or about 12 weeks were pooled, because spike-specific TCR depth and breadth did not differ between schedules. Trial participants were enrolled by age into subgroups of 18-55, 56-69 and 70-plus years, and around 150, 28 and 57 TCR-sequenced participants, respectively, were included in these subgroups. A total of about 250 trial participants underwent TCR sequencing, of whom approximately 200 had received two doses of AZD1222 and about 25 had received two doses of the MenACWY control vaccine.

The CDR3 regions of human TCRbeta chains were analyzed by immunosequencing. Under the source paper's analysis protocol: TCRs in the repertoires were matched against a reference library of SARS-CoV-2-specific TCRs that had been generated with the MIRA antigen-specificity platform. Breadth was defined as the fraction of unique TCRs that were SARS-CoV-2-associated, and depth was defined as the fraction of total T cells that were SARS-CoV-2-associated. Each spike-specific TCR was assigned to its reactive spike region and to a CD4 or CD8 class using the MIRA data. Log10-transformed breadth and depth values were compared by one-way ANOVA with Sidak's multiple comparisons tests. TCRdb took over this immuneACCESS table, retaining in-frame rearrangements with V and J assigned. Such tables are incomplete; in checked studies, under half of the missing clones stem from an unresolved V gene, and the remainder is unexplained. D and trimming were read from the DNA, whereas the V and J calls and clone size are those reported in that table. Recorded for this sample are 95,000 to 100,000 clones; approximately 94% of them occurred a single time. Together, the top ten hold 12% of the sample.

On this clone: The antigen this receptor binds is unknown. Within one base of it there is no much larger clone, and no base qualities were kept.

The CDR3 holds 11 amino acids from the cysteine to the phenylalanine. CDR3 DNA is the only sequence kept; it has 33 bases, read in frame from the first base. On the study overall, not on this receptor specifically: The 56-69-year group was small, and its depth increase did not reach significance, likely because of low power. Vaccine-associated CD4 TCRs spanned the whole spike protein, with dominant responses in regions 160-218 and 743-854. No day 14 peak-response samples were available, so repertoires were characterized only after the peak T cell response. Reportedly, almost half of the unique spike-specific TCRs recognized epitopes lying outside the regions that are mutated in the B.1.351 and B.1.1.7 variants. Conclusions about previously exposed vaccinees are limited, since just 5 to 7 AZD1222 recipients were seropositive for SARS-CoV-2 at baseline. Spike-specific TCR breadth and depth rose significantly after two AZD1222 doses compared with day 0 and with MenACWY recipients. Most participants were white British and females outnumbered males, and the authors suggested that clonal diversity may have been underestimated.

Per the publication, the time point label means: baseline before first vaccination. Vaccinee samples were obtained from the UK trials COV001 and COV002, which included a single-blind randomized controlled phase 2/3 trial of AZD1222 (ChAdOx1 nCoV-19) in healthy adults. Trial participant PBMC samples were collected at day 0 and day 28 after the second dose for TCRbeta chain sequencing. The TCR was taken from an adult in good health. Sample: peripheral blood, taken on day 0 of AZD1222 vaccination. The chain links TRBV21-1 with TRBJ1-1. TRBV21-1 is a documented pseudogene. The bases are TGTGCCAGCAGGCGGAGCACTGAAGCTTTCTTT. It encodes CASRRSTEAFF.